The rows below give T cell receptor beta chains drawn from one sample of a study of shared clonotypes between healthy human individuals. TCRdb's copy holds only in-frame clones and misses some; the assay was immunoSEQ multiplex PCR. The sample lists about 2.2 million clones, 80% to 95% occurring once. The sample taken for sequencing was naive CD8+ T cells from PBMCs. These receptors were collected from a man between 18 and 35 years old in good health. Some clones in this sample may be carry-over from other donors' samples. Both conserved end residues are part of each CDR3. Each record gives: CDR3 protein, CDR3 DNA, clone size, D gene, V gene, J gene. D genes are given only for firm matches. Not every row has a clone size; where given, it reads once, few, many or a size class.

CASSPSGRKNTEAFF	TGTGCCAGCAGCCCATCCGGTAGGAAAAACACTGAAGCTTTCTTT	-	-	TRBV9	TRBJ1-1
CASSLRVGTEAFF	TGTGCCAGCAGCTTAAGAGTTGGTACTGAAGCTTTCTTT	-	-	TRBV7-9	TRBJ1-1
CASSLAAVNEQYF	TGTGCCAGCAGCTTAGCAGCGGTGAACGAGCAGTACTTC	-	-	TRBV13	TRBJ2-7
CASSQAVVAGIQETQYF	TGCGCCAGCAGCCAAGCGGTAGTGGCGGGAATCCAAGAGACCCAGTACTTC	-	-	TRBV4-1	TRBJ2-5
CASSPTQLAGFYEQYF	TGTGCCAGCAGTCCCACCCAACTAGCGGGCTTCTACGAGCAGTACTTC	once	TRBD2	TRBV28	TRBJ2-7
CASSAEPPGRWETQYF	TGTGCCAGCAGCGCAGAGCCACCAGGTAGGTGGGAGACCCAGTACTTC	-	-	TRBV7-2	TRBJ2-5
CASSLSRGGGETQYF	TGTGCCAGCAGTTTATCCAGGGGAGGAGGAGAGACCCAGTACTTC	-	-	TRBV27	TRBJ2-5
CASSLRTGGILEPEAFF	TGTGCCAGCAGCTTGCGTACAGGGGGGATACTGGAACCTGAAGCTTTCTTT	-	TRBD1	TRBV7-8	TRBJ1-1
CASSIGDNLNTEAFF	TGTGCCAGTAGTATAGGGGACAACCTGAACACTGAAGCTTTCTTT	few	-	TRBV19	TRBJ1-1
CASSKSEKLFF	TGTGCCAGCAGCAAAAGTGAAAAACTGTTTTTT	-	-	TRBV21-1	TRBJ1-4
CASSQDVGQGYGYTF	TGTGCCAGCAGTCAAGACGTTGGACAGGGCTATGGCTACACCTTC	few	TRBD1	TRBV6-5	TRBJ1-2
CASSVLLHSEAFF	TGTGCCAGCAGTGTATTGTTGCATTCCGAAGCTTTCTTT	once	-	TRBV6-4	TRBJ1-1
CASSPQPVDRGNTEAFF	TGTGCCAGCTCACCCCAACCGGTCGACAGGGGGAACACTGAAGCTTTCTTT	-	TRBD1	TRBV18	TRBJ1-1
CASSLRLAGPPNTGELFF	TGCGCCAGCTCCCTTCGGCTAGCGGGACCCCCAAACACCGGGGAGCTGTTTTTT	-	TRBD2	TRBV5-1	TRBJ2-2
CASSEGSLSSIVTDTQYF	TGCGCCAGCAGTGAAGGGTCTTTATCCTCGATAGTGACAGATACGCAGTATTTT	-	-	TRBV10-1	TRBJ2-3
CASSLEREVPSYNEQFF	TGTGCCAGCAGTTTGGAGCGGGAGGTGCCCTCCTACAATGAGCAGTTCTTC	-	TRBD2	TRBV28	TRBJ2-1
CASSQLIGEGTEAFF	TGCGCCAGCAGCCAATTGATAGGGGAGGGCACTGAAGCTTTCTTT	-	-	TRBV4-1	TRBJ1-1
CASSIPPTGGNGYTF	TGTGCCAGCAGTATACCCCCGACAGGGGGGAATGGCTACACCTTC	-	TRBD1	TRBV28	TRBJ1-2
CASSVEGATYNEQFF	TGTGCCAGCAGCGTAGAGGGAGCCACCTACAATGAGCAGTTCTTC	-	-	TRBV9	TRBJ2-1
CATSSNRDLRAFF	TGTGCCACCAGCAGTAACCGGGACCTTCGGGCTTTCTTT	-	-	TRBV15	TRBJ1-1